A selection of T cell receptor beta chains follows, all from one sample in a study of control samples from healthy donors and cancer patients. Sequenced by immunoSEQ multiplex PCR; TCRdb stores in-frame clones only, minus some. Among over 100,000 clones listed, about nine tenths were seen once. Source material: blood. The receptors were gathered from a man aged 35-49 years in good health. Each CDR3 is given with its conserved first and last residue. Each record gives: J gene, V gene, CDR3 protein.

TRBJ2-1	TRBV14	CASSPPRRGRYYNEQFF
TRBJ1-1	TRBV29-1	CSGNRDQGTEAFF
TRBJ1-5	TRBV19	CASSIDRGQSQPQHF
TRBJ2-7	TRBV5-4	CASSLDRGVTYEQYF
TRBJ2-1	TRBV15	CATSRGMIGTGGGGQFF
TRBJ2-7	TRBV4-3	CASSQRSSRLIYEQYF
TRBJ1-1	TRBV19	CASRSGGGLTEAFF
TRBJ1-2	TRBV19	CASSISSRGNYGYTF
TRBJ2-7	TRBV11-2	CASSLDLQRGLRYEQYF
TRBJ2-2	TRBV12-3/TRBV12-4	CASRRGVTGELFF
TRBJ2-7	TRBV10-2	CAAGNGYEQYF
TRBJ1-3	TRBV4-1	CASSQDGQGYSGNTIYF
TRBJ1-5	TRBV12-3/TRBV12-4	CASSFSGNQPQHF
TRBJ1-2	TRBV6-1	CASSEGGLYGYTF
TRBJ2-5	TRBV7-9	CASSPGLVLVETQYF
TRBJ2-1	TRBV21-1	CASTHAGGGRRSYNEQFF
TRBJ1-2	TRBV3-1/TRBV3-2	CASSPTAGSSYGYTF
TRBJ1-5	TRBV6-5	CASSPLNQPQHF
TRBJ2-1	TRBV11-2	CASSSRTAGSYNEQFF
TRBJ1-3	TRBV5-1	CASSQQGDGNTIYF
TRBJ1-4	TRBV3-1/TRBV3-2	CASSQRGPSNEKLFF
TRBJ1-1	TRBV10-2	CASKNREWNTEAFF
TRBJ1-2	TRBV18	CASSLESGPDWYGYTF
TRBJ2-7	TRBV11-3	CASSFDDGYEQYF
TRBJ2-5	TRBV7-3	CASSLVGTETQYF
TRBJ2-4	TRBV19	CASSDGQGSGKNIQYF
TRBJ2-3	TRBV24-1	CATSDAPWTSGGTSTDTQYF
TRBJ1-1	TRBV6-2/TRBV6-3	CASSSGLELNTEAFF
TRBJ2-7	TRBV4-1	CASSKGQTYEQYF
TRBJ1-1	TRBV9	CASSPRNRNTEAFF
TRBJ1-2	TRBV6-5	CASRSGNYGYTF
TRBJ1-2	TRBV7-9	CASSLLQPGGYTF
TRBJ1-6	TRBV4-1	CASSQIRDRGNSPLHF
TRBJ1-5	TRBV6-6	CASSFVGGNEPQHF
TRBJ1-4	TRBV20-1	CSAVRGEKLFF
TRBJ2-7	TRBV29-1	CSVLGQASYEQYF
TRBJ1-1	TRBV3-1/TRBV3-2	CASSVTDVTEAFF
TRBJ1-1	TRBV4-1	CASSQEWENTEAFF
TRBJ2-3	TRBV5-5	CASSLRLGSTHTQYF
TRBJ1-2	TRBV25-1	CASSESGQVPQRF
TRBJ1-6	TRBV30	CAWSGGLYTESSYNSPLHF
TRBJ1-1	TRBV12-3/TRBV12-4	CASSSWGVGEAFF
TRBJ2-7	TRBV5-4	CASSLGGIGSSYEQYF
TRBJ2-3	TRBV27	CASSLSTGYTDTQYF
TRBJ2-2	TRBV7-3	CASSSHSPGRTGELFF
TRBJ2-1	TRBV5-1	CASSLYGERGNEQFF
TRBJ2-3	TRBV4-2	CASSPGTGSTDTQYF
TRBJ1-6	TRBV25-1	CASSDFSSYNSPLHF